What follows describes a single T cell receptor beta chain. This clone's antigen is unknown. No qualities accompany the bases; no much larger clone lies one base away. The sample belongs to a study of regulatory T cells in long-lasting Graves disease (dated by TCRdb to the early 2020s). For the wider study: To count as having persistent Graves' disease, a patient had to have received antithyroid drug treatment for over 5 years with TSH receptor autoantibodies remaining persistently positive. Peripheral blood TCR sequencing and RNA sequencing compared persistent Graves' disease patients with newly diagnosed Graves' disease patients. The study was registered as a clinical trial and conducted in China. A total of around 35 samples underwent TCR sequencing: around 13 from persistent and about 20 from newly diagnosed Graves' disease patients. Persistent Graves' disease patients in the clinical cohort had taken antithyroid drugs for approximately 10 years on average. Results the study describes overall, beyond this receptor: Persistent patients shared more public clonotypes among themselves (roughly 2,700) than newly diagnosed patients did (more than 950). The small sample size was acknowledged by the authors as a limitation that may reduce accuracy. Persistent Graves' disease patients showed lower TCR Shannon entropy and fewer highly expanded clones than newly diagnosed patients, suggesting clonal expansion. Preferential use of TRBV28, TRBJ1-2 and TRBJ2-5 was observed in persistent disease, whereas TRBV20-1 and TRBJ2-1 were favored in newly diagnosed disease. Sequencing and analysis were limited to the TCR beta chain. Because the primary lesion, thyroid tissue, could not be accessed, the study looked at peripheral blood alone.

The time point label here, explained by the study, means: persistent/refractory GD, antithyroid drugs over 5 years with positive TRAb. RNA was extracted from PBMCs in TRIzol for both TCR sequencing and RNA sequencing. Graves' disease was diagnosed according to American Thyroid Association guidelines. Patients were recruited from an endocrinology department in Xi'an, China. Each patient gave approximately 10 milliliters of peripheral blood, collected in an EDTA anticoagulant tube. Ficoll Paque Plus density gradient separation was used to isolate PBMCs, and no additional T cell sorting was done. RNA quality was checked with an Agilent 2100 Bioanalyzer and agarose gel, and concentration with a NanoDrop 2000. V is pared back by 3 bases and J by 6 bases, with 8 bases lying between the germline termini. From the germline V gene (reference sequence), CDR1 is GTSNPN and CDR2 is SVGIG. Reading from cysteine to phenylalanine, the CDR3 counts 11 amino acids. The sequence is cut down to CDR3 DNA, 33 bases in frame from base 1.

The library was made by multiplex PCR. Sequencing used an Illumina HiSeq 4000. TCR beta libraries were built with iRepertoire HTBI primers and Arm-PCR amplification of CDR3 regions. PCR products were gel purified before sequencing. The source study handled its data this way. Gene usage analysis of CDR3 amino acid clonotypes used the 60 to 80 TRBV and 14 to 15 TRBJ segments found across samples. Filtered high-quality paired reads were merged into contigs using COPE and FqMerger. BLAST was used to align contigs to IMGT TRBV, TRBD and TRBJ reference genes, with CDR3 defined following IMGT. Highly expanded clones were defined as clonotypes with a frequency above 0.1%. Shannon entropy served as the measure of repertoire diversity, while the Gini coefficient captured V-J evenness. A clonotype was considered public if more than one individual shared it. The raw public data were reprocessed by TCRdb itself: fastp quality trimming at Q25, MiXCR clonotype calling, in-frame beta chains only. Every distinct CDR3 protein forms one entry, paired with its most common genes and DNA. The V and J calls reflect TCRdb's pipeline rather than the authors' work. Present in this sample are 400,000 or so distinct CDR3 sequences, around a quarter of which were seen just once. The ten biggest clones cover about 26% of the sample.

This sample comprised peripheral blood mononuclear cells (PBMCs), obtained when the disease was refractory, from a patient treated with antithyroid drugs. Here the chain combines TRBV30 and TRBJ1-2; no D gene is confidently identified. The sequence was obtained from a female donor with Graves disease. The bases are TGTGCCTGGAGGTTAGGGCATGGCTACACCTTC. Its translation is CAWRLGHGYTF.